Described below is a single T cell receptor (beta chain) sequence and its context. The sample is drawn from a study of blood T cell repertoires in COVID-19. About the study: The United States, Italy and Spain were the sources of the acute and convalescent COVID-19 samples. Nucleic acid was either cDNA or gDNA, and it came from T cells, B-cell-depleted T cells, or PBMCs.

Per the original data handling: Reference gene primer amplification yielded estimated nucleated cell counts. Clones were sequenced by immunoSEQ multiplex PCR, and TCRdb holds only the in-frame ones, with some missing. The V and J calls and clone size are taken from that table; D and trimming were inferred from the DNA. Of about 200,000 clones in the sample, around 83% are singletons; the top ten hold about 12%. Germline values: CDR1 MNHEY, CDR2 SVGEGT. This CDR3 comprises 12 residues. V was pared by 3 bases and J by 8 bases, with 3 bases of the junction left unmatched. Sequenced sample: peripheral blood. The TCR comes from a human donor in a cohort sampled during active COVID-19. This chain joins TRBV6-2 or TRBV6-3 and TRBJ1-2, with TRBD1 matching over 7 bases. CDR3 region: CASSYWDRGYTF. The CDR3 bases are TGTGCCAGCAGTTATTGGGACAGAGGCTACACCTTC.